Sequencing of this T cell receptor beta chain was carried out in a study of T cell responses to AZD1222 COVID-19 vaccine. Across the whole study: Both about-4-week and about-12-week second-dose recipients were combined. Regarding the study as a whole: Clonal diversity may have been underestimated in mostly white British donors.

Unmatched junction bases numbered 7, after V lost 6 bases and J lost 0 bases. There are 16 residues in the CDR3. Germline V gene lookup returns CDR1 SGHVS and CDR2 FQNEAQ. Details on this clone: Its specificity is unknown.

Method: immunoSEQ multiplex PCR; TCRdb's copy keeps in-frame clones and lacks some. The sample lists approximately 100,000 clones; approximately 87% were seen once. The TCR comes from an adult in good health. The sequenced sample was peripheral blood, obtained on day 0 of AZD1222 vaccination. The gene calls are TRBV7-8 and TRBJ2-1; 8 bases agree with TRBD1. The CDR3 DNA reads as TGTGCCAGCAGACCACAGGGGGTGATCTCCTACAATGAGCAGTTCTTC. Its translation is CASRPQGVISYNEQFF.